A single sample gave rise to the 22 T cell receptor beta chains below, sequenced in a study of identical twins. MiXCR, run by TCRdb on the 5' RACE reads, gives a single entry per CDR3 protein. The table shows about 890,000 distinct CDR3 sequences, with 10% to 15% occurring only once. The same data also contributed to another study, on yellow fever vaccine responses in identical twins.

Input material: PBMCs. These receptors originate from a woman between 18 and 30 years old in good health.

CDR3 DNA sequence: TGCGCCAGTGGGGTTTCTGGCCCGTTCGAGCAGTACTTC. This encodes CASGVSGPFEQYF. This sequence joins TRBV10-2 and TRBJ2-7, with no clear D. The ends were cut back, 9 bases at V and 6 bases at J, with 18 bases in the middle. The CDR3 length is 13 residues. Germline V gene sequence: CDR1 WSHSY, CDR2 SAAADI.

This clonotype was detected a few times. The rearrangement uses TRBV7-2 and TRBJ2-5; the D gene is possibly TRBD2 (6 bases). The CDR3 spans 13 residues. Trimming pared 3 bases from V and 4 bases from J, leaving 9 bases between. Germline CDR1 reads SGHTA; CDR2 reads FQGNSA. CDR3: CASSFRAGETQYF. The CDR3 nucleotides are TGTGCCAGCAGCTTCAGAGCGGGAGAGACCCAGTACTTC.

The chain joins TRBV7-6 to TRBJ2-5; 9 bases match TRBD1. The ends lost 1 base at V and 5 bases at J; junction bases unmatched: 8. The germline gives CDR1 SGHVS, CDR2 FNYEAQ. The CDR3 has 16 amino acids. The CDR3 sequence: CASSLEATGGSETQYF. The CDR3 DNA reads TGTGCCAGCAGCTTAGAGGCGACAGGGGGTTCGGAGACCCAGTACTTC.

This clonotype was seen repeatedly, ten times or more. The chain carries TRBV7-8 and TRBJ1-2, with 7 bases lining up with TRBD1. V trimming: 5 bases; J trimming: 8 bases; junction bases outside the gene matches: 14. The CDR3 runs 15 residues. From germline, CDR1 is SGHVS and CDR2 FQNEAQ. The CDR3 reads CASSPRDSLRGGYTF. Written as DNA, the CDR3 is TGTGCCAGCAGCCCTAGGGACAGCTTACGGGGGGGCTACACCTTC.

The chain recombines TRBV19 with TRBJ2-6; 8 nucleotides match TRBD2. Germline loops: CDR1 LNHDA, CDR2 SQIVND (reference sequence). There are 18 residues in the CDR3. J gave up 0 bases and V 3 bases, and 7 bases lay outside the gene matches. The CDR3, as DNA: TGTGCCAGTAGTATTGGGCTAGCGGGCCGCTCTGGGGCCAACGTCCTGACTTTC. Encoded protein: CASSIGLAGRSGANVLTF.

This clonotype occurred many times. V gene TRBV27 combines with J gene TRBJ2-7; 13 bases map to TRBD2. This CDR3 has 16 residues. V lost 6 bases to trimming and J lost 7 bases; unmatched junction nucleotides: 12. CDR1 and CDR2 from the germline V gene are MNHEY and SMNVEV (reference sequence). CDR3: CASSSIGLAGDLEQYF. CDR3 bases: TGTGCCAGCAGCTCTATAGGACTAGCGGGGGACTTGGAGCAGTACTTC.

The chain couples TRBV2 to TRBJ2-7; TRBD1 matches at 8 bases. Germline-derived CDR1 and CDR2 are SNHLY and FYNNEI. V lost 7 bases, J lost 2 bases, and 13 bases stayed unmatched. The CDR3 extends over 16 amino acids. The CDR3 DNA follows: TGTGCCAGCACCGGACAAGGGACAGGACGACCCTACGAGCAGTACTTC. This sequence encodes CASTGQGTGRPYEQYF.

This chain joins TRBV21-1 and TRBJ2-3; the D call of TRBD1 is as the table states it, not checked on the DNA. TRBV21-1 represents a pseudogene. This CDR3 has 16 amino acids. The CDR3 loop is CASTFASRDSIDTQYF. The CDR3 DNA follows: TGTGCCAGCACCTTCGCGTCCCGGGACAGCATAGATACGCAGTATTTT.

A few counts support this clonotype. CDR3: CASSQDRIGEQYF. DNA for the CDR3: TGCGCCAGCAGCCAAGACCGAATCGGGGAGCAGTACTTC. This chain connects TRBV4-1 to TRBJ2-7, with unresolved D. V gave up 0 bases and J gave up 7 bases, with 10 bases separating them. From germline, CDR1 is MGHRA and CDR2 YSYEKL. The CDR3 is made up of 13 amino acids.

This clonotype was detected a few times. The chain joins TRBV7-6 to TRBJ2-5; D is unclear. The CDR3 loop spans 13 amino acids. The germline V and J ends were trimmed by 5 bases and 2 bases, with 9 bases remaining between them. Germline CDR1 and CDR2: SGHVS and FNYEAQ. The CDR3 nucleotides are TGTGCCAGCAGCAAAAGTAAACAAGAGACCCAGTACTTC. Protein sequence: CASSKSKQETQYF.

The rearrangement joins TRBV11-3 to TRBJ2-3, with TRBD1 as a possible D gene (6 bases). Trimming cost V 0 bases and J 2 bases, with 9 bases left between them. CDR3 length equals 15 residues. Per germline, CDR1 SGHNT and CDR2 YENEEA. CDR3 coding DNA: TGTGCCAGCAGCTTAGATGAGGGACACACAGATACGCAGTATTTT. Translation gives CASSLDEGHTDTQYF.

This chain joins TRBV10-3 and TRBJ1-5; D not certain. The CDR3 extends over 14 amino acids. Germline CDR1 is ENHRY and CDR2 is SYGVKD. Trimming pared 5 bases from V and 4 bases from J, leaving 12 bases between. For the CDR3, the DNA is TGTGCCATCAGTCCGGGAGATTCGAATCAGCCCCAGCATTTT. Its protein is CAISPGDSNQPQHF.

This chain joins TRBV3-1 and TRBJ1-1; maybe TRBD1 (6 bases). The CDR3 covers 13 residues. Germline CDR1 is LGHDT and CDR2 is YNNKEL (reference sequence). V was clipped by 1 base and J by 10 bases, with 13 bases between them. This chain's CDR3 is CASSQGQGSGAFF. CDR3 in DNA: TGTGCCAGCAGCCAAGGGCAGGGGTCGGGAGCTTTCTTT.

This sequence joins TRBV7-3 and TRBJ2-2, with D unclear. This CDR3 spans 15 amino acids. V was pared by 4 bases and J by 1 base, with 10 bases between. In germline, CDR1 is SGHTA, CDR2 FQGTGA. For the CDR3, the DNA is TGTGCCAGCAGCTCAATAGGTCAGAACACCGGGGAGCTGTTTTTT. The encoded protein is CASSSIGQNTGELFF.

At least ten counts were recorded for this clonotype. The CDR3 nucleotides read TGTGCCACCAGCACCGTCCTAGCGCTTCCGAACACTGAAGCTTTCTTT. Its translation: CATSTVLALPNTEAFF. V and J are TRBV15 and TRBJ1-1, with D hard to call. This CDR3 comprises 16 residues. Trimming pared 4 bases from V and 1 base from J, leaving 16 bases between. In germline, CDR1 is LNHNV, CDR2 YYDKDF (reference sequence). The variable domain in full, completed from reference TRBV15 and TRBJ1-1, reads DAMVIQNPRYQVTQFGKPVTLSCSQTLNHNVMYWYQQKSSQAPKLLFHYYDKDFNNEADTPDNFQSRRPNTSFCFLDIRSPGLGDTAMYLCATSTVLALPNTEAFFGQGTRLTVV.

The chain links TRBV20-1 to TRBJ1-1; D is uncertain. This CDR3 region has 13 residues. Germline V lookup: CDR1 DFQATT, CDR2 SNEGSKA (reference sequence). Trimming took 1 base from V and 5 from J, leaving 11 bases between them. The CDR3: CSARVSPQTEAFF. Here the CDR3 DNA reads TGCAGTGCTAGAGTGAGCCCGCAGACTGAAGCTTTCTTT.

This clonotype was observed many times. The J gene is TRBJ2-5, the V gene TRBV4-1, with 7 bases fitting TRBD1. Trimming took 2 bases from V and 0 from J; bases not matched to a gene: 6. Germline CDR1 and CDR2: MGHRA and YSYEKL. The CDR3 has 16 residues. CDR3 sequence reads: CASSQPRRGYQETQYF. In nucleotides, the CDR3 is TGCGCCAGCAGCCAACCCCGCAGGGGGTACCAAGAGACCCAGTACTTC.

The chain uses TRBV11-1 and TRBJ2-5; 13 bases agree with TRBD2. V trimming: 1 base; J trimming: 5 bases; junction bases outside the gene matches: 13. The CDR3 spans 19 residues. In germline, CDR1 is SGHAT, CDR2 FQDESV (reference sequence). The CDR3 protein is CASSLVSPRTSGSLETQYF. The CDR3 nucleotides are TGTGCCAGCAGCTTAGTCTCCCCTCGGACTAGCGGGAGTTTGGAGACCCAGTACTTC.

The table lists this clonotype with many counts. The V call is TRBV16, the J call TRBJ2-7; 7 bases map to TRBD2. CDR1 is KGHSY and CDR2 is FQNENV in the germline V gene. The CDR3 runs to 13 residues. V dropped 2 bases and J dropped 4; count of bases not matched to a gene: 2. The CDR3 is CASSQLAAYEQYF. In DNA, the CDR3 is TGTGCCAGCAGCCAACTAGCGGCATACGAGCAGTACTTC.

The CDR3 DNA reads TGTGCCAGCAGTTTCTCTGCGACCAGGAATAATGAAAAACTGTTTTTT. Translation gives CASSFSATRNNEKLFF. The chain couples TRBV27 to TRBJ1-4, with unresolved D. Germline CDR1 is MNHEY and CDR2 is SMNVEV (reference sequence). V lost 3 bases and J 4 bases, leaving 15 bases between the germline ends. CDR3 length: 16 amino acids.

The chain uses TRBV4-1 and TRBJ2-2; TRBD2 matches 8 bases. Germline V gene data show CDR1 as MGHRA and CDR2 as YSYEKL. This CDR3 comprises 17 residues. J gave up 6 bases and V 6 bases, and 15 bases lay outside the gene matches. CDR3 in amino acids: CASRHAPHSGDAGELFF. In nucleotides, the CDR3 is TGCGCCAGCAGGCACGCGCCCCATAGCGGGGACGCCGGGGAGCTGTTTTTT.

This chain connects TRBV24-1 to TRBJ1-1; D gene uncertain. Germline V lookup: CDR1 KGHDR, CDR2 SFDVKD. V lost 7 bases and J 1 base, leaving 9 bases between the germline ends. The CDR3 totals 13 residues. The CDR3 DNA is TGTGCCACCAGGGGAAGACAGAACACTGAAGCTTTCTTT. Translation gives CATRGRQNTEAFF.